This TCR beta chain stems from a study of T cell responses to AZD1222 COVID-19 vaccine. Germline trimming cut 6 bases from V and 0 bases from J; bases unmatched to any gene: 10. The CDR3 length is 16 residues. From germline, CDR1 is LNHDA and CDR2 SQIVND (reference sequence). Libraries were prepared by immunoSEQ multiplex PCR; TCRdb keeps only in-frame clonotypes and omits some of them. The table shows some 150,000 clones, with 80% to 90% occurring only once. V is TRBV19 and J is TRBJ1-2, with 7 positions matching TRBD1. Sequencing used peripheral blood, obtained 28 days after the second AZD1222 dose. The TCR sequence derives from an adult who received the AZD1222 COVID-19 vaccine. CDR3 protein: CASSVPGTASNYGYTF. CDR3 DNA: TGTGCCAGTAGCGTCCCCGGGACAGCTTCTAACTATGGCTACACCTTC.